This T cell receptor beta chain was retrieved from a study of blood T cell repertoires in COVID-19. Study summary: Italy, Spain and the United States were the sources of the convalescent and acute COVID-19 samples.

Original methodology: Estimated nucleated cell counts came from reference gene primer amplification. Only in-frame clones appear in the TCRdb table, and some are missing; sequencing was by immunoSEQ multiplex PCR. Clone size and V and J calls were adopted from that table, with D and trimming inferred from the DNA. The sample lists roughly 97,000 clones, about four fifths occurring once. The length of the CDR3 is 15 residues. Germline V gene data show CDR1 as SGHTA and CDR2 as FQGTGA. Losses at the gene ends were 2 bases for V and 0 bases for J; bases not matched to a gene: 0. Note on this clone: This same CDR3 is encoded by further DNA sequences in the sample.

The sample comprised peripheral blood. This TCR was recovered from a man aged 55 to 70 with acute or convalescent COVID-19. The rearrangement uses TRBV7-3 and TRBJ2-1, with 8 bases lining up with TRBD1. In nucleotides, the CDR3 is TGTGCCAGCAGCTTAGGACAGGGCTCCTACAATGAGCAGTTCTTC. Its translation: CASSLGQGSYNEQFF.